The sequence of this T cell receptor beta chain was determined in a study of blood T cell repertoires in COVID-19. V was shortened by 0 bases and J by 3 bases, with 15 bases between the two germline ends. Germline V gene lookup returns CDR1 GTSNPN and CDR2 SVGIG (reference sequence). The CDR3 sequence is 16 residues long. TCRdb keeps only in-frame clones here, not all; method: immunoSEQ multiplex PCR. The data hold around 300,000 clones, with approximately 87% observed a single time. This clonotype was sampled from a woman in her forties or fifties with active or convalescent COVID-19. The source material was peripheral blood. The rearrangement joins TRBV30 to TRBJ2-4; perhaps TRBD2 as D (6 bases). CDR3 nucleotide sequence: TGTGCCTGGAGTGTACCTGCGGGATTTGGCAAAAACATTCAGTACTTC. Its translation: CAWSVPAGFGKNIQYF.